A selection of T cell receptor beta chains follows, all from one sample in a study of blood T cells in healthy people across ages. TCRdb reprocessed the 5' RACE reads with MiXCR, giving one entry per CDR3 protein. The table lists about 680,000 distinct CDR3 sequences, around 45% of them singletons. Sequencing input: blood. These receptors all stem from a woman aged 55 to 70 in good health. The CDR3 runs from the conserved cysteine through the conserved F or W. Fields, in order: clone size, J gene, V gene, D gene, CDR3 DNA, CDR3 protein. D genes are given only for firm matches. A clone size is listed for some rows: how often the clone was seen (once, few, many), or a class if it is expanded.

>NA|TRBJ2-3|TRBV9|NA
TGTGCCAGCAGCGCCTCAGGGTTTAGCACAGATACGCAGTATTTT
CASSASGFSTDTQYF
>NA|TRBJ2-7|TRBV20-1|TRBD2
TGCAGTGCTAGACGAGAGACTAGCGACACTTACGAGCAGTACTTC
CSARRETSDTYEQYF
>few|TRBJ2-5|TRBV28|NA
TGTGCCAGCACTGTGTCACAAGAGACCCAGTACTTC
CASTVSQETQYF
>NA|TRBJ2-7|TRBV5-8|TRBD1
TGTGCCAGCAGCTTGGTTTACAGGGGGTCCTACGAGCAGTACTTC
CASSLVYRGSYEQYF
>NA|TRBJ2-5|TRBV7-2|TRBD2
TGTGCCAGCAGCATTTCTAGCGGGGGCGGGTGGAAGACCCAGTACTTC
CASSISSGGGWKTQYF
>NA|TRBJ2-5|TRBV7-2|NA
TGTACCAGCAGCCCGGGACTGCTGGAGACCCTGTACTTC
CTSSPGLLETLYF
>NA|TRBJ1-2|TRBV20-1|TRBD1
TGCAGTGCGACACAGGGGCCTTATGGCTACACCTTC
CSATQGPYGYTF
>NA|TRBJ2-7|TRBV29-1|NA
TGCAGCACTAGAGGAGAGAGCTCCTACAATGAGCAGTACTTC
CSTRGESSYNEQYF
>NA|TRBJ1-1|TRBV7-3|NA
TGTGCCAGCAGCTTAATGGCTGGGAACACTGAAGCTTTCTTT
CASSLMAGNTEAFF
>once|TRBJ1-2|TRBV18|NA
TGTGCCAGCTCACCACCGGGGATAAACTATGGCTACACCTTC
CASSPPGINYGYTF
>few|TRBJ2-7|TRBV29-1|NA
TGCAGCGTTGAGGAGCGTGACTACGAGCAGTACTTC
CSVEERDYEQYF
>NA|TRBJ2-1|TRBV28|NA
TGTGCCAGCAGTTTATCCGGGACCCCAGGCCGGCATGAGCAGTTCTTC
CASSLSGTPGRHEQFF
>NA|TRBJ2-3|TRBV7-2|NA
TGTGCCAGCAGCTACACGTCGTCGAGCACAGATACGCAGTATTTT
CASSYTSSSTDTQYF
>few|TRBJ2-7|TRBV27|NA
TGTGCCAGCGGTGACGGTAGTCTGGGCTCCTACGAGCAGTACTTC
CASGDGSLGSYEQYF
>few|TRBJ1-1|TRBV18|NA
TGTGCCAGCTCACCGGACTTGAACACTGAAGCTTTCTTT
CASSPDLNTEAFF
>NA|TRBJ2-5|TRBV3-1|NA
TGTGCCAGCAGCAAACCAGACCTCGATGGGGTGGATGAGCAGTACTTC
CASSKPDLDGVDEQYF
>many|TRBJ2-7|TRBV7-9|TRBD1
TGTGCCAGCAGCCTAAGGGACAGCTCCTACGAGCAGTACTTC
CASSLRDSSYEQYF
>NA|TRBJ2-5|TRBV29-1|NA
TGCAGCGCTGAAGACGGGTTTGAGACCCAGTACTTC
CSAEDGFETQYF
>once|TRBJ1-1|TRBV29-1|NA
TGCAGCGTTGAAGAGATAATCTTAGAGGCTTTCTTT
CSVEEIILEAFF
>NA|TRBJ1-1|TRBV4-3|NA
TGCGCCAGCAGCCAAGTAGAGGGCTTGGGCACTGAAGCTTTCTTT
CASSQVEGLGTEAFF
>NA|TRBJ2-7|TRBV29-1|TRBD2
TGCAGCGTTGAAAAGTCGACTAGCCCCTACAATGAGCAGTACTTC
CSVEKSTSPYNEQYF
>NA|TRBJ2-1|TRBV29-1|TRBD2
TGCAGCGTTGAACCTAGCGGGAGTTTTAGGAATGAGCAGTTCTTC
CSVEPSGSFRNEQFF
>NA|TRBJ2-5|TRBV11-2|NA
TGTGCCAGCAGCTTATCCGGCAGGACGTGGGAGACCCAGTACTTC
CASSLSGRTWETQYF
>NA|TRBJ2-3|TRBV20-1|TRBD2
TGCAGTGCTAAGCGCGGGAGTTTTGATACGCAGTATTTT
CSAKRGSFDTQYF
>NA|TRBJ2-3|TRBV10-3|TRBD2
TGTGCCATCAGTAGAGCGGGAACAACCCCTAGCACAGATACGCAGTATTTT
CAISRAGTTPSTDTQYF
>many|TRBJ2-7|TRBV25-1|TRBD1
TGTGCCAGCAGTGATCGGGACAGGGGACCGCACGAGCAGTACTTC
CASSDRDRGPHEQYF